The source of this T cell receptor beta chain is a study of technical replicates of blood from a handful of donors. This clone was detected once. Assay used: immunoSEQ multiplex PCR; TCRdb lists only in-frame clones, some missing. The table records around 76,000 clones, just over 90% of them present only once. Germline V gives CDR1 SGHDT, CDR2 YYEEEE. V dropped 2 bases and J dropped 5 bases, with 4 bases sitting between them. The CDR3 covers 11 residues. This receptor was identified in a human donor in good health. Material: T cells isolated from PBMCs. This sequence joins TRBV5-6 and TRBJ1-2; D uncertain. CDR3 loop: CASSFNYGYTF. The DNA for the CDR3 is TGTGCCAGCAGCTTTAATTATGGCTACACCTTC.